This note documents a single T cell receptor (beta chain) sequence. The antigen remains undetermined. RNA was isolated and reverse transcribed to cDNA, the sequencing template. Generated by immunoSEQ multiplex PCR, the TCRdb table keeps only in-frame clones and is missing some. The repertoire holds about 200,000 clones, 55% to 75% seen once, with 5.5% to 6% in the top ten. These data belong to a study of CD8+ T cells in alopecia areata. Study-wide points: Alphabeta T cells residing in normal skin are also sequenced in scalp samples. Between patients, shared TCR sequences were less clear than in mice. This was possibly due in part to HLA diversity in the patient population.

The sample's treatment: oral pan-JAK inhibitor, 5-10 mg twice daily. CDR3 length: 14 residues. Per the germline V gene, CDR1 is GTSNPN and CDR2 is SVGIG (reference sequence). J gave up 5 bases and V 5 bases, and 5 bases lay outside the gene matches. The sequences come from CD4+ T cells sorted from blood, collected at week 24, from a patient treated with tofacitinib. V usage is TRBV30 and J usage is TRBJ2-3, with 12 bases identical to TRBD2. The TCR comes from a human donor with alopecia areata. CDR3 loop: CAWETSGGRDTQYF. In nucleotides, the CDR3 is TGTGCCTGGGAGACTAGCGGGGGCAGAGATACGCAGTATTTT.